The 8 T cell receptor beta chains presented below share a single source sample, sequenced in a study of tissue T cells after allogeneic stem cell transplantation. This sample's time point: mouse harvest day 14 after allogeneic transplant. Mouse grafts combined 10^7 T-cell-depleted bone marrow cells with 10^6 splenic CD5+ T cells. Data came from immunoSEQ multiplex PCR; TCRdb stores just in-frame clones and leaves some out. The table has 3,500 to 5,500 clones, almost 50% seen once; the top ten hold roughly 19%. The sample taken for sequencing was lymph node tissue. The receptor source for this set is a female BALB/c mouse given C57BL/6 T cells with graft-versus-host disease after an allogeneic hematopoietic cell transplant.

As to this clone: Mouse gene names and germline throughout. The read ends 1 residue before the CDR3 terminus; that terminus is restored from the germline J gene. This rearrangement joins TRBV26 to TRBJ2-1; 7 bases align to TRBD2. This CDR3 spans 16 amino acids. Trimming cost V 0 bases and J 0 bases; bases outside gene matches: 2. Germline V gene data show CDR1 as KGHPV and CDR2 as FQNQEV (reference sequence). The part of the CDR3 DNA that was read is TGTGCCAGCAGTCTGTCTGGGGGGTCTAACTATGCTGAGCAGTTC. It translates to CASSLSGGSNYAEQF. The whole CDR3 protein is CASSLSGGSNYAEQFF.

On this clone itself: All gene names here are mouse names. The observed sequence ends 1 residue before the CDR3 terminus, with the missing tail filled in from the germline J gene. V gene TRBV26 combines with J gene TRBJ2-3; no clear D. In germline, CDR1 is KGHPV, CDR2 FQNQEV (reference sequence). The CDR3 covers 14 residues. V lost 4 bases and J lost 0, with 8 bases in between. This chain's CDR3 is CASSPPGSAETLYF. The sequenced part of the CDR3 DNA is TGTGCCAGCAGTCCCCCGGGTAGTGCAGAAACGCTGTAT.

Comments on this clone: Mouse gene names and germline throughout. The DNA ends 1 residue before the CDR3 does, and the rest of the CDR3 is filled in from the germline J gene. The chain uses TRBV4 and TRBJ2-1, with 9 bases lining up with TRBD2. V lost 3 bases to trimming and J lost 4 bases; unmatched junction nucleotides: 4. This CDR3 is 15 amino acids long. CDR1 and CDR2 (germline): LGHDT, YNNKQL (reference sequence). CDR3 loop: CASSYRLGVYAEQFF. Incomplete CDR3 DNA: TGTGCCAGCAGCTATCGACTGGGGGTGTATGCTGAGCAGTTC.

This clone showed up just a few times. Genes and germline are mouse. The missing CDR3 end, 1 residue past where the read stops, is filled in from the germline J gene. The chain uses TRBV26 and TRBJ1-2; D uncertain. V was shortened by 2 bases and J by 0 bases, with 4 bases between the two germline ends. The germline V gene has CDR1 KGHPV and CDR2 FQNQEV (reference sequence). The CDR3 loop spans 13 amino acids. The part of the CDR3 DNA that was read is TGTGCCAGCAGTCTGACAGCAAACTCCGACTACACC. It yields the protein CASSLTANSDYT. The CDR3 in its entirety is CASSLTANSDYTF. The whole variable domain, remainder taken from reference TRBV26 and TRBJ1-2, is NSKVIQTPRYLVKGQGQKAKMRCIPEKGHPVVFWYQQNKNNEFKFLINFQNQEVLQQIDMTEKRFSAECPSNSPCSLEIQSSEAGDSALYLCASSLTANSDYTFGSGTRLLVI.

As to this clone: Genes and germline come from the mouse. The read gets to within 1 residue of the CDR3 end, and the germline J gene fills in the rest. V and J are TRBV16 and TRBJ2-1; the match to TRBD2 covers 7 bases. Germline assignment: CDR1 SGHSA and CDR2 FRNQAP. The length of the CDR3 is 13 residues. The ends lost 4 bases at V and 4 bases at J; junction bases unmatched: 1. CDR3 residues: CASSSGGYAEQFF. The CDR3 bases that were read are TGTGCAAGCAGCTCTGGGGGATATGCTGAGCAGTTC.

By its share, this clone is medium-sized. All gene names here are mouse names. Incomplete CDR3 DNA: TGTGCCAGCAGTGACTCCGGGGGGCCTGCTGAGCAGTTC. It specifies CASSDSGGPAEQF. The CDR3, in full, reads CASSDSGGPAEQFF. V usage is TRBV13-1 and J usage is TRBJ2-1; tentatively, D is TRBD2 (7 bases). Read data end 1 residue before the CDR3 end; the end is taken from the germline J gene. The germline V gene has CDR1 NSHNY and CDR2 SYGAGN. V was trimmed by 2 bases and J by 6 bases, leaving 12 bases between them. CDR3 length equals 14 residues.

This clone came up a few times. The gene symbols are mouse symbols. The read ends 1 residue early relative to the CDR3; the germline J gene fills the gap. The V call is TRBV14, the J call TRBJ1-4; no clear D gene. The CDR3 extends over 14 amino acids. The germline V and J ends were trimmed by 3 bases and 0 bases, with 6 bases remaining between them. Germline V CDR1 and CDR2: SGHDT, FRDEAV. CDR3 DNA (partial): TGTGCCAGCAGTTATCAGATTTCCAACGAAAGATTATTT. It specifies CASSYQISNERLF. The complete CDR3 reads CASSYQISNERLFF.

This clone is medium-sized in the sample. Mouse gene names apply. Read coverage stops 1 residue before the CDR3 terminus; the germline J gene supplies the remainder. The V call is TRBV16, the J call TRBJ1-3, with D possibly TRBD1 on 5 matching bases. The CDR3 sequence is 14 residues long. The V end was cut by 8 bases, the J end by 0 bases, with 11 bases between. Germline CDR1 is SGHSA and CDR2 is FRNQAP. Incomplete CDR3 DNA: TGTGCAAGCCGGACAACAAATTCTGGAAATACGCTCTAT. Its translation: CASRTTNSGNTLY. The entire CDR3 protein reads CASRTTNSGNTLYF. The whole variable domain, filled in from reference TRBV16 and TRBJ1-3, reads NAGVIQTPRHKVTGKGQEATLWCEPISGHSAVFWYRQTIVQGLEFLTYFRNQAPIDDSGMPKERFSAQMPNQSHSTLKIQSTQPQDSAVYLCASRTTNSGNTLYFGEGSRLIVV.